The TCR beta chain described here comes from a study of blood T cell repertoires in COVID-19. Deletions cut 5 bases from V and 4 bases from J, with 10 bases between. Germline CDR1 MDHEN, CDR2 SYDVKM. The CDR3 totals 13 residues. Per the study methods: For nucleated cells, counts were estimated from reference gene primer amplification. Sequencing was performed with immunoSEQ multiplex PCR; in TCRdb, only in-frame clones are kept and a portion is missing. Clone size and the V and J calls come from that table; the DNA yielded D and trimming. The sample consists of about 78,000 clones, over 80% of them appearing once.

Source material: peripheral blood. The receptor was derived from a man between 45 and 60 years old with acute or convalescent COVID-19. The rearrangement joins TRBV28 to TRBJ2-3; possibly TRBD1 for D (6 bases). The CDR3 nucleotides are TGTGCCAGCAGTCTACAGGGTGCAGATACGCAGTATTTT. Protein sequence: CASSLQGADTQYF.